These 18 T cell receptor beta chains came from one sample sequenced in a study of tumor-infiltrating lymphocytes in primary liver carcinoma. From 500 ng total RNA, TCR beta cDNA was generated with a primer in the constant region. Three nested multiplex PCR rounds, a slightly modified ARM-PCR, produced the libraries for TCR beta. A C-beta reverse primer was combined with TRBV1-TRBV30 forward primers in the first two PCR rounds, and each round had about 10 cycles. TCRdb independently ran MiXCR on the multiplex PCR reads; one entry per CDR3 protein. The sample includes about 180,000 distinct CDR3 sequences, roughly three fifths of them seen just once. Unsorted whole blood supplied the RNA, and germline DNA was extracted too. Input material: peripheral blood. All receptors come from a middle-aged man with primary liver carcinoma and hepatitis B virus infection.

Regarding this clonotype: The junction does not match germline at one end; this may be a read error. V gene TRBV4-1 combines with J gene TRBJ1-1, with D perhaps TRBD1 (5 bases). The germline CDR1 and CDR2 sequences are MGHRA and YSYEKL. The CDR3 is 15 amino acids. CDR3 protein: CASSRDPGQNTEAFF. DNA of the CDR3: TGCGCCAGCAGCCGAGACCCGGGGCAGAACACCGAAGCTTTCTTT.

As to this clonotype: One end of the junction does not line up with germline, which may come from a read error. V usage is TRBV11-2 and J usage is TRBJ2-7, with unresolved D. The CDR3 length is 14 residues. Germline-derived CDR1 and CDR2 are SGHAT and FQNNGV. The CDR3 sequence is CVSSLDMWLYEHYF. The CDR3 DNA sequence: TGTGTTAGCAGCTTAGATATGTGGCTCTACGAGCACTACTTC.

The chain couples TRBV29-1 to TRBJ2-2; possible D gene TRBD2, 6 bases. The germline V gene has CDR1 SQVTM and CDR2 ANQGSEA. This CDR3 has 16 residues. The germline V and J ends were trimmed by 7 bases and 3 bases, with 21 bases remaining between them. In nucleotides, the CDR3 is TGCAGCGACTTCTATAAGGAGGGCCCCCACACCGGGGAGCTGTTTTTT. Residues: CSDFYKEGPHTGELFF.

About this clonotype: This likely comes from a read error, as the CDR3 has no conserved phenylalanine or tryptophan at its end. The gene calls are TRBV11-2 and TRBJ2-7; 11 bases map to TRBD2. Germline V lookup: CDR1 SGHAT, CDR2 FQNNGV. The CDR3 is 15 amino acids. Trimming took 5 bases from V and 7 from J; bases not matched to a gene: 10. The CDR3 region is CASSRQTSGTLEQYL. The CDR3 nucleotides are TGTGCCAGCAGCCGACAGACTAGCGGGACTTTGGAGCAGTACTTA.

This sequence joins TRBV6-2 or TRBV6-3 and TRBJ2-7; D call uncertain. This CDR3 region has 11 residues. V was trimmed by 8 bases and J by 3 bases, leaving 8 bases between them. CDR1 is MNHEY and CDR2 is SVGEGT in the germline V gene. The CDR3 bases are TGTGCCAGCGCGAGATTCTACGAGCAGTACTTC. It yields the protein CASARFYEQYF.

The chain has TRBV11-2 and TRBJ2-5, with D possibly TRBD1 on 6 matching bases. From germline, CDR1 is SGHAT and CDR2 FQNNGV. CDR3 size: 13 residues. V was shortened by 6 bases and J by 4 bases, with 12 bases between the two germline ends. CDR3 coding DNA: TGTGCCAGCAGTCTCACAGGGTTAGAGACCCAGTACTTC. As protein: CASSLTGLETQYF.

Notes on this clonotype: The conserved phenylalanine or tryptophan is not found at the CDR3 terminus, so this likely reflects a read error. This sequence joins TRBV5-4 and TRBJ2-2; TRBD1 aligns across 8 bases. There are 16 residues in the CDR3. Germline loops: CDR1 SGHNT, CDR2 YYREEE (reference sequence). V dropped 0 bases and J dropped 4; count of bases not matched to a gene: 5. This CDR3 reads CASSLGRTGRTGELFL. The CDR3 DNA reads TGTGCCAGCAGCTTGGGTCGGACAGGGCGCACCGGGGAGCTGTTTCTT.

With regard to this clonotype: A junction end diverges from the germline sequence, so it may reflect a read error. The chain combines TRBV11-2 with TRBJ1-1; D unclear. This CDR3 has 14 amino acids. CDR1 and CDR2 from the germline V gene are SGHAT and FQNNGV. Here the CDR3 reads CASSLGRANNEAFF. The CDR3 nucleotides read TGTGCTAGCAGCCTCGGTCGGGCGAACAATGAAGCTTTCTTT.

Remarks on this clonotype: Here the CDR3 omits its conserved ending phenylalanine or tryptophan, so a read error is the likely source. The gene calls are TRBV11-2 and TRBJ2-3; no clear D gene. Judging by the DNA end, TRBJ1-5 fits better; the J call may be wrong. This CDR3 has 12 residues. The germline CDR1 and CDR2 sequences are SGHAT and FQNNGV. The CDR3: CASSLDREQQHY. The DNA for the CDR3 is TGTGCCAGCAGCTTAGATAGAGAGCAGCAGCATTAT.

The chain joins TRBV5-1 to TRBJ2-7, with a possible D match to TRBD2 (6 bases). CDR1 and CDR2 from the germline V gene are SGHRS and YFSETQ. The length of the CDR3 is 13 residues. V lost 4 bases and J lost 1, with 9 bases in between. CDR3 sequence (DNA): TGCGCCAGCAGCATTGGAGGGTCCTACGAGCAGTACTTC. It is translated as CASSIGGSYEQYF.

Note on this clonotype: Sequence at one end of the junction differs from germline and may be a read error. The chain couples TRBV11-2 to TRBJ2-7; TRBD1 matches 7 bases. CDR1 SGHAT and CDR2 FQNNGV come from the germline V gene. The CDR3 loop spans 14 amino acids. CDR3 nucleotides: TGTGCCGGCAGGGCTTACAGGGGTAACGACGAACAGTACTTC. This gives the protein CAGRAYRGNDEQYF.

To note about this clonotype: Just one base apart from a much larger clone, this may be a read error. The gene calls are TRBV29-1 and TRBJ2-5; maybe TRBD2 (5 bases). Germline V gene lookup returns CDR1 SQVTM and CDR2 ANQGSEA. CDR3 size: 13 residues. CDR3 sequence (DNA): TGCAGCGCCGGACTTTCCAACCAAGAGACCAAGTACTTC. Amino acid sequence: CSAGLSNQETKYF.

The J gene is TRBJ2-7, the V gene TRBV28; D call uncertain. Per the germline V gene, CDR1 is MDHEN and CDR2 is SYDVKM. The CDR3 is made up of 12 amino acids. Trimming cost V 9 bases and J 6 bases, with 15 bases left between them. CDR3 in DNA: TGTGCCAGTATTCTAATGTTCGGCGAGCAGTACTTC. Translated: CASILMFGEQYF.

Note on this clonotype: An end of the junction differs from the germline gene, which may be a read error. The V gene is TRBV7-9, the J gene TRBJ2-7; possibly TRBD2 for D (6 bases). The CDR3 runs to 17 residues. Germline CDR1 is SEHNR and CDR2 is FQNEAQ (reference sequence). The chain's CDR3 is CASSSTRPEGLGREEYF. The CDR3 coding sequence is TGTGCCAGCAGCTCGACTAGACCCGAGGGGCTTGGACGCGAGGAGTACTTC.

Only a few counts were recorded for this clonotype. The chain uses TRBV7-9 and TRBJ2-7; 9 nucleotides match TRBD1. The germline gives CDR1 SEHNR, CDR2 FQNEAQ (reference sequence). J was trimmed by 1 base and V by 3 bases; bases with no gene match: 1. This CDR3 contains 14 residues. Here the CDR3 reads CASSFGTGSYEQYF. In DNA, the CDR3 is TGTGCCAGCAGCTTCGGGACAGGGTCCTACGAGCAGTACTTC.

The chain employs TRBV5-8 and TRBJ2-3; 9 bases agree with TRBD2. This CDR3 region has 14 residues. The trim removed 4 bases at V and 6 bases at J, leaving 6 bases unmatched. Germline CDR1 reads SGHTS; CDR2 reads YDEGEE. The CDR3 loop reads CASSTRLAADTQYF. As DNA, the CDR3 is TGTGCCAGCAGCACCCGACTAGCGGCCGATACGCAGTATTTT.

The V call is TRBV12-3 or TRBV12-4, the J call TRBJ2-5; TRBD2 aligns across 8 bases. The ends lost 5 bases at V and 8 bases at J; junction bases unmatched: 10. There are 14 residues in the CDR3. CDR3 in amino acids: CASSLQREFDTQYF. The CDR3 DNA reads TGTGCCAGCAGTCTCCAGCGGGAGTTTGATACCCAGTACTTC.

This rearrangement joins TRBV6-2 or TRBV6-3 to TRBJ2-1, with D perhaps matching TRBD2 (5 bases). Germline V lookup: CDR1 MNHEY, CDR2 SVGEGT. The V gene lost 7 bases and the J gene lost 6 bases, with 19 bases spanning the gap. CDR3 length: 15 amino acids. CDR3 amino acids: CASIPGLARTNEQFF. The CDR3 coding sequence is TGTGCCAGCATCCCCGGCTTAGCGAGGACCAATGAGCAGTTCTTC.